This passage covers 14 T cell receptor beta chains from one sample sequenced in a study of T cells in Graves' hyperthyroidism and ophthalmopathy. RNA transcripts provided the source from which TCR beta CDR3 regions were amplified. First-round RT-PCR targeting the TCR CDR3 was performed with the HTBI primer set. One entry per CDR3 protein, called by TCRdb with MiXCR from the multiplex PCR reads. The table shows 450,000 to 700,000 distinct CDR3 sequences, with under 60% occurring only once. The sequenced material came from peripheral blood or thyroid tissue (not recorded which). The receptors derive from an adult woman with Graves' disease, either hyperthyroidism or ophthalmopathy (not recorded which).

This clonotype was seen at least ten times. The rearrangement links TRBV29-1 to TRBJ2-7, with D perhaps being TRBD1 or TRBD2 (5 bases each). Trimming left V 2 bases short and J 3 bases short, with 11 bases between. Germline assignment: CDR1 SQVTM and CDR2 ANQGSEA. The CDR3 has 13 residues. The CDR3 region has the DNA TGCAGCGTTGAAACGGGACCCAACTACGAGCAGTACTTC. Translation: CSVETGPNYEQYF.

The chain has TRBV20-1 and TRBJ2-5; the D call may be TRBD1 or TRBD2 (5 bases each). The CDR3 loop spans 11 amino acids. Germline V gene data show CDR1 as DFQATT and CDR2 as SNEGSKA (reference sequence). The V gene lost 3 bases and the J gene lost 3 bases, with 5 bases spanning the gap. As DNA, the CDR3 is TGCAGTGCTAGGGGGGAAGAGACCCAGTACTTC. Protein sequence: CSARGEETQYF.

This clonotype has just one count. Since no conserved phenylalanine or tryptophan closes the CDR3, a read error is the likely cause. It is unclear where the CDR3 begins or ends on the DNA, so no DNA is shown, and the CDR3 is as TCRdb lists it. The chain has TRBV20-1 and TRBJ1-4; the D segment call TRBD1 is taken from the table without a DNA check. Inclusive of both ends, the CDR3 amounts to 10 amino acids. Looked up from germline, CDR1 is DFQATT and CDR2 is SNEGSKA (reference sequence). CDR3: CSANPGGVNY.

This clonotype was recorded once. The CDR3 region has the DNA TGCAGCGTGACGAGTGGGTACAGCTCCTACGAGCAGTACTTC. It encodes CSVTSGYSSYEQYF. This chain joins TRBV29-1 and TRBJ2-7; no clear D gene. This CDR3 is built from 14 residues. Germline-derived CDR1 and CDR2 are SQVTM and ANQGSEA. Trimming removed 6 bases at V and 0 bases at J, with 15 bases between.

As for this clonotype: One end of the junction is discordant with germline, which a read error may explain. V is TRBV7-3 and J is TRBJ2-7; 8 bases align to TRBD1. The CDR3 has 15 amino acids. CDR1 and CDR2 from the germline V gene are SGHTA and FQGTGA. The CDR3 loop reads CASRLTGTGSYEQYF. CDR3 nucleotide sequence: TGTGCCAGCAGATTAACCGGGACAGGCTCCTACGAGCAGTACTTC.

This clonotype has at least ten counts. The chain has TRBV28 and TRBJ1-1; D remains ambiguous. The germline V gene encodes CDR1 MDHEN and CDR2 SYDVKM. Trimming stripped 5 bases from V and 5 bases from J, with 12 bases between. CDR3 length equals 13 residues. CDR3 coding DNA: TGTGCCAGCAGTCGTCGGCGAGGGACTGAAGCTTTCTTT. It translates to CASSRRRGTEAFF.

This clonotype has a count of ten or more. The chain recombines TRBV4-1 with TRBJ1-4, with D uncertain. CDR3 length: 15 amino acids. Germline V lookup: CDR1 MGHRA, CDR2 YSYEKL. V was cut by 3 bases and J by 8 bases, with 16 bases left in between. This CDR3 is CASSHLVGLEEKLFF. As DNA, the CDR3 is TGCGCCAGCAGCCATTTGGTAGGGCTGGAAGAAAAACTGTTTTTT.

Worth noting for this clonotype: The junction departs from the called germline gene at one end, perhaps through a read error. The CDR3, as DNA: TGTGCCAGCAGCTTTCAGCGACGTATCTCCTACGAGCAGCACTTC. It codes for CASSFQRRISYEQHF. The chain employs TRBV7-9 and TRBJ2-7, with no clear D. The germline V gene encodes CDR1 SEHNR and CDR2 FQNEAQ (reference sequence). This CDR3 has 15 amino acids.

The chain couples TRBV28 to TRBJ2-7; D gene ambiguous. Germline V gene data show CDR1 as MDHEN and CDR2 as SYDVKM. V was pared by 6 bases and J by 0 bases, with 15 bases between. The CDR3 is made up of 15 amino acids. As DNA, the CDR3 is TGTGCCAGCAGATCCCCGGGCGTAAGCTCCTACGAGCAGTACTTC. This translates into CASRSPGVSSYEQYF. Full variable domain (outside the CDR3, taken from reference TRBV28 and TRBJ2-7): DVKVTQSSRYLVKRTGEKVFLECVQDMDHENMFWYRQDPGLGLRLIYFSYDVKMKEKGDIPEGYSVSREKKERFSLILESASTNQTSMYLCASRSPGVSSYEQYFGPGTRLTVT.

This clonotype was seen at least ten times. The rearrangement links TRBV5-8 to TRBJ2-5, with TRBD2 identical over 10 bases. CDR3 size: 15 residues. Germline V gene lookup returns CDR1 SGHTS and CDR2 YDEGEE. V trimming: 4 bases; J trimming: 4 bases; junction bases outside the gene matches: 7. The CDR3 bases are TGTGCCAGCAGCGGGAAGCGGGAGGGGGGAGAGACCCAGTACTTC. Protein product: CASSGKREGGETQYF. Full variable domain (rest looked up from reference TRBV5-8 and TRBJ2-5): EAGVTQSPTHLIKTRGQQATLRCSPISGHTSVYWYQQALGLGLQFLLWYDEGEERNRGNFPPRFSGRQFPNYSSELNVNALELEDSALYLCASSGKREGGETQYFGPGTRLLVL.

The chain uses TRBV7-9 and TRBJ1-1; perhaps TRBD1 as D (6 bases). CDR1 is SEHNR, CDR2 FQNEAQ, per germline (reference sequence). The germline V and J ends were trimmed by 5 bases and 11 bases, with 15 bases remaining between them. The CDR3 loop spans 12 amino acids. DNA for the CDR3: TGTGCCAGCAGCAATCCAGGGGCCGGCGCTTTCTTT. This gives the protein CASSNPGAGAFF.

Many counts were recorded for this clonotype. The chain is built from TRBV4-1 and TRBJ1-3; D gene ambiguous. Germline V gene sequence: CDR1 MGHRA, CDR2 YSYEKL. This CDR3 region has 15 residues. Trimming left V 7 bases short and J 0 bases short, with 13 bases between. This chain's CDR3 is CASTPGLLSGNTIYF. DNA for the CDR3: TGCGCCAGCACCCCGGGCCTGCTCTCTGGAAACACCATATATTTT.

Ten or more counts support this clonotype. This chain uses TRBV7-9 with TRBJ1-1; no firm D call. The germline CDR1 and CDR2 sequences are SEHNR and FQNEAQ (reference sequence). V dropped 2 bases and J dropped 0 bases, with 19 bases sitting between them. The CDR3 is made up of 18 amino acids. DNA for the CDR3: TGTGCCAGCAGCTTAATCCGCGATAACGGTCAGATGAACACTGAAGCTTTCTTT. Its translation: CASSLIRDNGQMNTEAFF.

This chain uses TRBV9 with TRBJ2-7; D is unresolved. This CDR3 is 13 amino acids long. In germline, CDR1 is SGDLS, CDR2 YYNGEE. Trimming took 1 base from V and 0 from J, leaving 5 bases between them. CDR3 sequence (DNA): TGTGCCAGCAGCGTATCCGGCTCCTACGAGCAGTACTTC. Its translation: CASSVSGSYEQYF.